This T cell receptor (beta chain) stems from a study of blood T cell repertoires in COVID-19 (dated by TCRdb to 2019 to 2021). General notes on the study: Samples covering the acute and convalescent phases of COVID-19 were provided by collaborators in the United States, Italy and Spain. Deeply sampled blood TCRbeta repertoires from subjects exposed to, actively infected with, or recovered from COVID-19 were included in the dataset. Where HLA class I and class II types were available, the types were taken from metadata supplied by the sample provider, not from assay-based typing. The sample metadata nearly always contained a de-identified subject ID, COVID-19 status, age in years and sex. The repertoires were released in a freely available public database meant as a resource for research on the immune response to SARS-CoV-2. The prospective study material was composed of cDNA or gDNA derived from T cells, B-cell-depleted T cells, or PBMCs. Samples came from the ongoing ImmuneRACE study (first 160 participants) plus 1,254 subjects from 6 global collaborators.

Enrolling through a virtual design, the prospective study's participants ranged in age from roughly 18 to 90 years and lived across roughly 24 United States geographic areas. In the prospective study, cohorts were assigned on the basis of participant-reported clinical history obtained from a screening survey and a study questionnaire. For ImmuneRACE Cohort 3, a participant was defined as recovered based on two consecutive negative NP/OP PCR tests, clearance by a healthcare professional, or resolution of symptoms. In the prospective study, mobile phlebotomists collected whole blood, serum and a nasopharyngeal or oropharyngeal swab from each participant. Additional blood draws and questionnaires over an approximately 2-month period could optionally be provided by prospective study participants. Before DNA extraction, prospective study blood samples were shipped either frozen or at room temperature.

In the germline V gene, CDR1 corresponds to SQVTM and CDR2 to ANQGSEA. From cysteine to phenylalanine, the CDR3 is 14 amino acids long. The sequence is cut down to CDR3 DNA, 42 bases in frame from base 1. V lost 6 bases and J lost 10 bases, and the count of bases not matched to a germline gene is 6. What the study reported, not specific to this receptor: The amount of clinical and demographic metadata varied by source and participant and was provided uncurated.

TCRbeta CDR3 regions were amplified from genomic DNA by means of the immunoSEQ Assay, a bias-controlled multiplex PCR. From the authors' description of their analysis: Within the assay, amplification of reference gene primers was used to estimate how many nucleated cells each sample contained. To quantify the absolute abundance of each unique TCRbeta CDR3 rearrangement, sequence reads were collapsed and filtered. Productive Simpson clonality was computed per sample as the square root of Simpson's diversity index over productive rearrangements. What TCRdb holds here is the immuneACCESS table cut down to in-frame rearrangements. Part of the clones is not present; checked against another copy, under half of the missing clones reflect an unresolved V gene, and the others are unexplained. D and trimming were read from the DNA, whereas the V and J calls and clone size are those reported in that table. The table for this sample lists around 230,000 clones; about 85% of them were counted only once. Of the sample, 2.5% to 3% is held by the ten largest clones.

This clone was recorded only once. Its antigen specificity is not known. No much larger clone is present one base from it, and per-base qualities are unavailable. The chain employs TRBV29-1 and TRBJ2-1; the junction holds 16 bases that match TRBD2. This sequence originates from a woman aged 25 to 39 who had recovered from COVID-19. The sample was PBMCs or T cells enriched from blood (not recorded which). Here is the DNA: TGCAGCGTAGTCGGGACTAGCGGGGGGGGAGAGCAGTTCTTC. Translated, this gives CSVVGTSGGGEQFF.